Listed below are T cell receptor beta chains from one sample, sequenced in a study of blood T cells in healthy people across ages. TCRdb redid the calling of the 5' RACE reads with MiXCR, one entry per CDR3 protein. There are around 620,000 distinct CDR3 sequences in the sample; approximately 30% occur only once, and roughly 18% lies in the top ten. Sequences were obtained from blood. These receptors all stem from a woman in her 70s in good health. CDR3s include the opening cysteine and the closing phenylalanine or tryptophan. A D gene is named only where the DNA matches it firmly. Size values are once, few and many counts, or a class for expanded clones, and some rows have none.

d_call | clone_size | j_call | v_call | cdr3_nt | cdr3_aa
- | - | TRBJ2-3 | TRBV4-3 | TGCTCCAGCAGCCAAGTTTCGGCAGGGTGGGGGAAGGCGGATACGCAGTATTTT | CSSSQVSAGWGKADTQYF
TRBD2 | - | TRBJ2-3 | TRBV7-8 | TGTGCCAGCAAAGAACTAGCGGGGATAGATACGCAGTATTTT | CASKELAGIDTQYF
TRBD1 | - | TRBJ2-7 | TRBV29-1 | TGCAGCGTTGAGGACAGGGGGCGATCCTACGAGCAGTACTTC | CSVEDRGRSYEQYF
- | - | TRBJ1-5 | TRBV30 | TGTGCCTGGAGTGTGTCCTTCAATCAGCCCCAGCATTTT | CAWSVSFNQPQHF
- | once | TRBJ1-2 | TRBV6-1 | TGTGCCAGCAGTGCTAACCCCCAAGGCTACACCTTC | CASSANPQGYTF
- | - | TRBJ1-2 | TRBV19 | TGTGCCAGTAGTAAAGTCTACCAGGGAAACTATGGCTACACCTTC | CASSKVYQGNYGYTF
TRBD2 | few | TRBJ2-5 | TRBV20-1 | TGCAGTGCTAGCTGGGGGACTAGCACGTCGGGGACCCAGTACTTC | CSASWGTSTSGTQYF
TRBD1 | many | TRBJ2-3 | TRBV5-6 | TGTGCCAGCAGCCAGGGACAGGGATGGGCAGATACGCAGTATTTT | CASSQGQGWADTQYF
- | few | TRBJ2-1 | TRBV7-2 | TGTGCCAGCAGCTTAAGCTTCGGAGCCTACAATGAGCAGTTCTTC | CASSLSFGAYNEQFF
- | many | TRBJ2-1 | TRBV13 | TGTGCCAGCAGCTTAAGAGGGTTCTACAATGAGCAGTTCTTC | CASSLRGFYNEQFF
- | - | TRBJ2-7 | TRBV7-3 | TGTGCCTGCAGCCCAAACTCAGAAAACGAGCAGTACTTC | CACSPNSENEQYF
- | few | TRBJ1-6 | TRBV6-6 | TGTGCCAGCAGTTCCGACGGACACGAGAATTCACCCCTCCACTTT | CASSSDGHENSPLHF
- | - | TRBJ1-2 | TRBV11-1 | TGTGCCAGCAGCCCCCAGGGTATATATGGCTACACCTTC | CASSPQGIYGYTF
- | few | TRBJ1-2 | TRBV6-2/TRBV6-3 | TGTGCCAGCAGCACTGGTGTCGGCTACACCTTC | CASSTGVGYTF
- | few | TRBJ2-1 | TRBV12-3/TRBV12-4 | TGTGCCAGCAGTTTTGGAATTGAGCAGTTCTTC | CASSFGIEQFF
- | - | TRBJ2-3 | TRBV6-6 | TGTGCCAGCACGCTGGAGGATTTGGATACGCAGTATTTT | CASTLEDLDTQYF
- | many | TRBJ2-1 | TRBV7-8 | TGTGCCAGCAGTCGGGGGGCTTACAATGAGCAGTTCTTC | CASSRGAYNEQFF
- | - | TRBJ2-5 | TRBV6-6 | TGTGCCAGCAGGGCCACTCTAACCCAAGAGACCCAGTACTTC | CASRATLTQETQYF
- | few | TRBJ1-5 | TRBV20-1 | TGCAGTGCTTGCCGGGGGAACGGCAATCAGCCCCAGCATTTT | CSACRGNGNQPQHF
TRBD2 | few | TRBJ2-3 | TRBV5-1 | TGCGCCAGCAGCTTGGTGGCTAGCGGGGGGGCGAGTGAAGATACGCAGTATTTT | CASSLVASGGASEDTQYF
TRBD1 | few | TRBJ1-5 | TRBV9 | TGTGCCAGCAGCGCACAGGGGGAGCATCAGCCCCAGCATTTT | CASSAQGEHQPQHF
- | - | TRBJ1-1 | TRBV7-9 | TGTGCCAGCAGCTTATGGGGTTATGAAGCTTTCTTT | CASSLWGYEAFF
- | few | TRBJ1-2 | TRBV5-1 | TGCGCCAGCAGCTCCGAGGCCTTAAGGGGGAATGGCTACACCTTC | CASSSEALRGNGYTF
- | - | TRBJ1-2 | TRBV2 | TGTGCCAGCAGTGCTCGGACGTCCAACTATGGCTACACCTTC | CASSARTSNYGYTF
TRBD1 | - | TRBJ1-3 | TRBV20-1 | TGCAGTGCTAAACAGGGGAGCTCTGGAAACACCATATATTTT | CSAKQGSSGNTIYF
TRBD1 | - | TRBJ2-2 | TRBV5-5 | TGTGCCAGCAGCTTGGTAGGGACAGGGATAATCGGGCGGACCGGGGAGCTGTTTTTT | CASSLVGTGIIGRTGELFF
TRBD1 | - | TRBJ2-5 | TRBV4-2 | TGTGCCAGCAGCCAAGGAATGACAGGGAGCCAAGAGACCCAGTACTTC | CASSQGMTGSQETQYF
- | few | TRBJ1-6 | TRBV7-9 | TGTGCCAGCAGCTTTGAGTCACCCCTCCACTTT | CASSFESPLHF
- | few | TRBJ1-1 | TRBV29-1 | TGCAGCGGCTCCCATCGGGATCGTTACACTGAAGCTTTCTTT | CSGSHRDRYTEAFF
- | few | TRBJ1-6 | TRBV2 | TGTGCCAGCACCGCCCAGGACTCCTATAATTCACCCCTCCACTTT | CASTAQDSYNSPLHF
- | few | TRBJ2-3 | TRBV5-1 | TGCGCCAGCAGCTTGGGTACGGGGGCATGGGATACGCAGTATTTT | CASSLGTGAWDTQYF
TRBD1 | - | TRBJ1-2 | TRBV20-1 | TGCAGTGCCACGGGACAGAACCCTATCTATGGCTACACCTTC | CSATGQNPIYGYTF
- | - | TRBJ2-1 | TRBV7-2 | TGTGCCAGCAGCTTGGTCTATGGGAGCCACAATGAGCAGTTCTTC | CASSLVYGSHNEQFF
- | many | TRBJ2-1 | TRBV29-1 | TGCAGCGTTGTCTCAGGTGATAACTACAATGAGCAGTTCTTC | CSVVSGDNYNEQFF
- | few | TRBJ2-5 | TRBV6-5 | TGTGCCAGCGGAAGGGGACTTGGAGAGACCCAGTACTTC | CASGRGLGETQYF
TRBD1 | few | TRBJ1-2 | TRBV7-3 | TGTGCCAGCAGCTTACGTCAGGGGGATGGCTACACCTTC | CASSLRQGDGYTF
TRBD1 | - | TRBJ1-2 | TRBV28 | TGTGCCAGCAGTCAAGGGACAGTTAACTATGGCTACACCTTC | CASSQGTVNYGYTF
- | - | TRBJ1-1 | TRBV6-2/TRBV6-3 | TGTGCCAGCAGCTATACAGGGAGAAAGACTGAAGCTTTCTTT | CASSYTGRKTEAFF
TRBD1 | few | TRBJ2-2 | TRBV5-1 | TGCGCCAGCAGCGGGCCCGGGACAGGGAACACCGGGGAGCTGTTTTTT | CASSGPGTGNTGELFF
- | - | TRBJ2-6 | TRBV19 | TGTGCCAGTAGTATGTCCTCTGGGGCCAACGTCCTGACTTTC | CASSMSSGANVLTF
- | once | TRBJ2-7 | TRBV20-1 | TGCAGTGCTAATCCTACCGCCCTGAACGAGCAGTACTTC | CSANPTALNEQYF
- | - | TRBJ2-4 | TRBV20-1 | TGCAGTGCTAGGCGTCCCCTGGGAAACGTCAACATTCAGTACTTC | CSARRPLGNVNIQYF
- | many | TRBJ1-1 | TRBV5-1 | TGCGCCAGCAGCTTGGACGGGTTGAACACTGAAGCTTTCTTT | CASSLDGLNTEAFF
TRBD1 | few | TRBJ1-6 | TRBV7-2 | TGTGCCAGCAGCCACTGGGACAGGGTCGATTCACCCCTCCACTTT | CASSHWDRVDSPLHF
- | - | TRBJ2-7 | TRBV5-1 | TGCGCCAGCAGCTTCCTATCAGGTTACGAGCAGTACTTC | CASSFLSGYEQYF
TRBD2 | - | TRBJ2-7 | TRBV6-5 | TGTGCCAGCAGTGTCAATAGCGGGGGGGGATACGAGCAGTACTTC | CASSVNSGGGYEQYF
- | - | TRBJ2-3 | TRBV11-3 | TGTGCCAGCAGCTTAGATGTAACCACCACAGATACGCAGTATTTT | CASSLDVTTTDTQYF
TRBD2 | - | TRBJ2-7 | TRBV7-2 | TGTGCCAGCATCTCTGAGCGGGGGGGACCCTACGAGCAGTACTTC | CASISERGGPYEQYF
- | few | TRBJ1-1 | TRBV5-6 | TGTGCCAGCAGCTTCCGGGGCCCGGGCACTGAAGCTTTCTTT | CASSFRGPGTEAFF